One T cell receptor (beta chain) is described in this entry. In the original processing: Researchers report that nucleated cell counts were estimated from reference gene primer amplification. The repertoire was sequenced with immunoSEQ multiplex PCR; TCRdb's copy has only in-frame clones and lacks some. Clonal size and the V and J genes are those of that table, whereas D and trimming came from the DNA. The profile shows 110,000 to 150,000 clones, roughly 77% of them singletons. These data come from a study of blood T cell repertoires in COVID-19. Study context: Sites in the United States, Italy and Spain provided acute and convalescent COVID-19 samples.

The CDR3 is made up of 16 amino acids. In germline, CDR1 is GTSNPN, CDR2 SVGIG (reference sequence). V was trimmed by 4 bases and J by 3 bases, leaving 19 bases between them. The chain links TRBV30 to TRBJ1-5; a possible D gene is TRBD1 (6 bases). Sequences were obtained from peripheral blood. The clonotype comes from a man in his 60s with acute or convalescent COVID-19. The CDR3 DNA reads as TGTGCCTGGACAGAGGGGGGGATAACTCACAATCAGCCCCAGCATTTT. Its protein product is CAWTEGGITHNQPQHF.